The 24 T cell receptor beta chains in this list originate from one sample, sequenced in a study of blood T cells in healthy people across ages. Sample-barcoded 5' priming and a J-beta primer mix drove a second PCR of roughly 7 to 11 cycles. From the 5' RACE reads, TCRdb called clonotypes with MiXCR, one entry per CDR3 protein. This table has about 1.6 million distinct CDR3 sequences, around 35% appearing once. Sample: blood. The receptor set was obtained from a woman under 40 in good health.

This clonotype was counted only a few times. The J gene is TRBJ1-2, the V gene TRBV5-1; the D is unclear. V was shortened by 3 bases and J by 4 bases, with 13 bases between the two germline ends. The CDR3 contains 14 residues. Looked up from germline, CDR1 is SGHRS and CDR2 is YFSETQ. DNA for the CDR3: TGCGCCAGCAGCTGGGTCGGGGTCGGCTATGGCTACACCTTC. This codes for CASSWVGVGYGYTF.

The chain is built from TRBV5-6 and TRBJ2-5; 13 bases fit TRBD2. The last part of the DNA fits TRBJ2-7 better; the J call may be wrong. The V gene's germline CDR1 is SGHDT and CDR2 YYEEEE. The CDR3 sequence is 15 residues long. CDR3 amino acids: CASSLAGLAGDEQYF. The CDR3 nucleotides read TGTGCCAGCAGCTTGGCAGGACTAGCGGGAGACGAGCAGTACTTC.

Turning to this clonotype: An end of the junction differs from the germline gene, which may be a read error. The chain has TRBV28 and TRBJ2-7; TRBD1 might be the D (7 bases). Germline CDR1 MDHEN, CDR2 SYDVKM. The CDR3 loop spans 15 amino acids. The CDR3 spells CAGSLLGQGGFEQYF. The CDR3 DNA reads TGTGCCGGCAGTCTCTTGGGGCAGGGGGGCTTTGAGCAGTACTTC.

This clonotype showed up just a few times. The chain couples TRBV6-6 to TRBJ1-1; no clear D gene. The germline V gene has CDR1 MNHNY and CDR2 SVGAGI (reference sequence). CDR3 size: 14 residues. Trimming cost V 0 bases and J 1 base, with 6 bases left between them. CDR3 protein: CASSYSSPNTEAFF. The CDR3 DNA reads TGTGCCAGCAGTTACTCGAGCCCGAACACTGAAGCTTTCTTT.

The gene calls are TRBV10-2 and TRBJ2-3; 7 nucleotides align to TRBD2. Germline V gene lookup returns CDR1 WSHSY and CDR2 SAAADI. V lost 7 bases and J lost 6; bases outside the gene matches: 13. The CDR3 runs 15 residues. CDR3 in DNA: TGCGCCAGCATTCCCCAATGGGAGGGCCCCGATACGCAGTATTTT. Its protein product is CASIPQWEGPDTQYF.

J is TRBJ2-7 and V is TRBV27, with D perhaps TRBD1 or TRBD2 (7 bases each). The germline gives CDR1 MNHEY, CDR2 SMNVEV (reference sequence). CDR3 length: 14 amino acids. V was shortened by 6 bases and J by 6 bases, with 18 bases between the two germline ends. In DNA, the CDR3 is TGTGCCAGCAGCCGTGGTCAGGGGGGGTTCGAGCAGTACTTC. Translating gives CASSRGQGGFEQYF.

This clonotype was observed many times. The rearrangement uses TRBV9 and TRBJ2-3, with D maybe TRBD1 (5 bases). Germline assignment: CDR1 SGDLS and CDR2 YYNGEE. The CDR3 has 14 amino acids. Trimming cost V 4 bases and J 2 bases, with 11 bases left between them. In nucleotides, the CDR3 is TGTGCCAGCAGCCCCAGGACACACACAGATACGCAGTATTTT. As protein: CASSPRTHTDTQYF.

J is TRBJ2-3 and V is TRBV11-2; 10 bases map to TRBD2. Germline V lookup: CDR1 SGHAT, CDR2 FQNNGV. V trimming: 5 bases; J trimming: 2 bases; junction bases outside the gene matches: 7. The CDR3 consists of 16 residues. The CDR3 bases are TGTGCCAGCAGCCGAAACAGCGGGGGGGCCACAGATACGCAGTATTTT. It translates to CASSRNSGGATDTQYF.

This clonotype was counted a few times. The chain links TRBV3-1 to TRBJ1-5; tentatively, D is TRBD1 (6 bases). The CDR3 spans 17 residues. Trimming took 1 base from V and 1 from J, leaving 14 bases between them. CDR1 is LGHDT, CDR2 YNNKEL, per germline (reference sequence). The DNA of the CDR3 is TGTGCCAGCAGCCAAGGGACAGTATCAGGGAGCAATCAGCCCCAGCATTTT. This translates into CASSQGTVSGSNQPQHF.

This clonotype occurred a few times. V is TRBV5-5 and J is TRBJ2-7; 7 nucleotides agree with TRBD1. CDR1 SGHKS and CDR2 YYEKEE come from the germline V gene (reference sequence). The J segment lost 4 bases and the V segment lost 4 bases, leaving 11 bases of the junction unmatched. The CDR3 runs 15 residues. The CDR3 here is CASSPRQGWGYEQYF. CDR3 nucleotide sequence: TGTGCCAGCAGCCCCCGACAGGGATGGGGTTACGAGCAGTACTTC. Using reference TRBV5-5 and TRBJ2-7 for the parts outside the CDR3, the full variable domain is DAGVTQSPTHLIKTRGQQVTLRCSPISGHKSVSWYQQVLGQGPQFIFQYYEKEERGRGNFPDRFSARQFPNYSSELNVNALLLGDSALYLCASSPRQGWGYEQYFGPGTRLTVT.

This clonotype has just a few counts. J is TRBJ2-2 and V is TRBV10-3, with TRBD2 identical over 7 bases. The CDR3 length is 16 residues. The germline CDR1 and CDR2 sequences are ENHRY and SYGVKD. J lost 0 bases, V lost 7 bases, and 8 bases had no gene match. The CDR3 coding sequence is TGTGCCATCACCGGAGCGGGGACCTCGAACACCGGGGAGCTGTTTTTT. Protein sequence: CAITGAGTSNTGELFF.

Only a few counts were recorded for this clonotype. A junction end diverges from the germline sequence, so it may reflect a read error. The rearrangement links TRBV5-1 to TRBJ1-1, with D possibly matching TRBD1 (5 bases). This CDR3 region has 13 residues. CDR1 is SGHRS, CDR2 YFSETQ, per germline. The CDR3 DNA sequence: TGCGCCAGCAAGCCCTGGGGGAACACTGAAGTTTTCTTT. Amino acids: CASKPWGNTEVFF.

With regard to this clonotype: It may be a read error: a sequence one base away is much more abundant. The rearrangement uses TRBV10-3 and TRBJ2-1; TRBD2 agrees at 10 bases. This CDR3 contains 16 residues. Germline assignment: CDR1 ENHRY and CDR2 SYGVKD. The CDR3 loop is CAISGKTSGNYNGQFF. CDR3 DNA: TGTGCCATCAGTGGGAAAACTAGCGGGAACTACAATGGGCAGTTCTTC.

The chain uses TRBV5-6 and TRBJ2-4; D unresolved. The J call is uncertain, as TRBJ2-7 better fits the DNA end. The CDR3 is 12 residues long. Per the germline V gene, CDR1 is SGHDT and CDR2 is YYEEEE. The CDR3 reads CASSNSGSEQYF. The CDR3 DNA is TGTGCCAGCTCCAACTCCGGGTCCGAGCAGTACTTC.

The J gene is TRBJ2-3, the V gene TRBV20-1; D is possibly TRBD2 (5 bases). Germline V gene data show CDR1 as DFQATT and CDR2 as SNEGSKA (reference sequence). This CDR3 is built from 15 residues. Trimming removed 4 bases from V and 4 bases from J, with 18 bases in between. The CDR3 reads CSATPLRDDPDTQYF. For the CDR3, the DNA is TGCAGTGCTACCCCGCTCCGGGATGATCCAGATACGCAGTATTTT.

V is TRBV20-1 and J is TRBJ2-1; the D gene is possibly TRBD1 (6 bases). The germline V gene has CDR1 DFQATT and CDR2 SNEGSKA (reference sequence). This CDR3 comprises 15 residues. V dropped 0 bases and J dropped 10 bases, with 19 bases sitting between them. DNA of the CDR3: TGCAGTGCTAGAGATGGAATAGCAGGGGCCTACGAGCAGTTCTTC. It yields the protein CSARDGIAGAYEQFF.

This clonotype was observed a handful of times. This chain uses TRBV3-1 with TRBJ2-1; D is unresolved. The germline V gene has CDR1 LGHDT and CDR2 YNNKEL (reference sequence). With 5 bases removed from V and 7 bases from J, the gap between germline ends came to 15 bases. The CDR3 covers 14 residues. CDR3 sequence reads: CASSSSYPSNEQFF. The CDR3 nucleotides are TGTGCCAGCAGCTCCAGCTACCCTTCGAATGAGCAGTTCTTC.

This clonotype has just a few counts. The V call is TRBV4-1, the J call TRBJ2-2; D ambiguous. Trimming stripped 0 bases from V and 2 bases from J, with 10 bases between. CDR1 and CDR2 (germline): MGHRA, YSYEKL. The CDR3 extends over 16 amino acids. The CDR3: CASSQDLQANTGELFF. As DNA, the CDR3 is TGCGCCAGCAGCCAAGATCTCCAGGCCAACACCGGGGAGCTGTTTTTT.

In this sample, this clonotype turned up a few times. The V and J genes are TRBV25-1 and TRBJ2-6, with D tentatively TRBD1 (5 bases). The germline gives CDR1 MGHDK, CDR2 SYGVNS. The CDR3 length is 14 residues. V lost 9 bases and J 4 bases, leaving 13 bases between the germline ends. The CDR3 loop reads CASSGREGANVLTF. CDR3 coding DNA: TGTGCCAGTTCAGGGCGTGAAGGGGCCAACGTCCTGACTTTC.

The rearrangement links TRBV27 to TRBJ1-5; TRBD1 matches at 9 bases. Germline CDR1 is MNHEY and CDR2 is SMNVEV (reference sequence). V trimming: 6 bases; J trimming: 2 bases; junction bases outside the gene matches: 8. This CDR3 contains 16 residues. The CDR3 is CASSAGTGMGNQPQHF. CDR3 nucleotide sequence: TGTGCCAGCAGCGCCGGGACAGGGATGGGCAATCAGCCCCAGCATTTT.

The CDR3 reads CASSRTSGGQDTQYF. In DNA form, the CDR3 reads TGCGCCAGCAGCCGCACTAGCGGGGGGCAAGATACGCAGTATTTT. The rearrangement uses TRBV4-1 and TRBJ2-3; 12 bases match TRBD2. V lost 4 bases to trimming and J lost 5 bases; unmatched junction nucleotides: 4. Germline V gene data show CDR1 as MGHRA and CDR2 as YSYEKL. The CDR3 contains 15 residues.

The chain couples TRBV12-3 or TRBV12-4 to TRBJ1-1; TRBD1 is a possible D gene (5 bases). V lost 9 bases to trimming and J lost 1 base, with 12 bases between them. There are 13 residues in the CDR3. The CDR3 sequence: CASKTVRNTEAFF. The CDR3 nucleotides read TGTGCCAGTAAGACAGTTAGGAACACTGAAGCTTTCTTT.

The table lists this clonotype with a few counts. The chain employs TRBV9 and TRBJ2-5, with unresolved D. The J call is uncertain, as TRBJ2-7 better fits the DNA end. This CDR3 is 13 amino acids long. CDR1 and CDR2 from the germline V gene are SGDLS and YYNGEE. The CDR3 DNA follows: TGTGCCAGCAGCGTAGAGAGAGGTGGCGAGCAGTACTTC. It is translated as CASSVERGGEQYF.

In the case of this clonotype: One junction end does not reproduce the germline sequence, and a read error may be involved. In nucleotides, the CDR3 is TGCAGTACTAGTGGGGGAAGCCAACATCCCCCCTACGAGCAGTACTTC. Translating gives CSTSGGSQHPPYEQYF. The genes are TRBV20-1 and TRBJ2-7; D is perhaps TRBD1 or TRBD2 (5 bases each). CDR1 is DFQATT and CDR2 is SNEGSKA in the germline V gene (reference sequence). The CDR3 runs to 16 residues.